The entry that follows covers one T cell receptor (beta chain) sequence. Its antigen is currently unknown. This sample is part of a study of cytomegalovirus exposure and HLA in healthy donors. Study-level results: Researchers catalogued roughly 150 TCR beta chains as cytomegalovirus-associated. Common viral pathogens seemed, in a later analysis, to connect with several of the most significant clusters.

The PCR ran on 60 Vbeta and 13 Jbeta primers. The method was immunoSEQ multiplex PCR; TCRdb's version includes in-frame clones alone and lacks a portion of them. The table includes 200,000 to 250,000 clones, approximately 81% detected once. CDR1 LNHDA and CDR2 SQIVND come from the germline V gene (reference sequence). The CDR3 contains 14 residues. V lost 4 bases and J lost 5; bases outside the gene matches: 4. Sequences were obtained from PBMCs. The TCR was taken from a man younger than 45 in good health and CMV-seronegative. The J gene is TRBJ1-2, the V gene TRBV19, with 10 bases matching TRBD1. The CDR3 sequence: CASSRGTGVYGYTF. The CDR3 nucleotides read TGTGCCAGTAGTAGGGGGACAGGGGTGTATGGCTACACCTTC.